The source of this T cell receptor beta chain is a study of cytomegalovirus exposure and HLA in healthy donors. Study overall: Researchers previously reported finding fewer than 140 million unique TCR beta sequences from 170 million or so T cells. Within an early data release were tens of millions of unique TCRs drawn from HLA-typed donors. Study conclusions and caveats: In a later analysis, approximately 15,000 TCR beta sequences were associated with HLA alleles at 0.05 false discovery rate. Confirmation was obtained in vitro that a few CMV-associated chains are specific for CMV antigens.

PCR amplification relied on 60 Vbeta primers (plus 13 Jbeta primers). Libraries were prepared by immunoSEQ multiplex PCR; TCRdb keeps only in-frame clonotypes and omits some of them. The sample yields 150,000 to 200,000 clones, about 65% seen once. Of note for this clone: The antigen is undetermined.

Germline V gene sequence: CDR1 SGHTA, CDR2 FQGTGA. Losses at the gene ends were 1 base for V and 1 base for J; bases not matched to a gene: 11. The CDR3 has 20 residues. Sequencing input: PBMCs. V and J are TRBV7-3 and TRBJ2-1, with 12 bases that match TRBD2. The clonotype originates from a man aged 35 to 55 in good health and CMV-seropositive. CDR3 protein: CASSLRGGTSGLTSYNEQFF. The CDR3 region has the DNA TGTGCCAGCAGCTTAAGAGGGGGGACTAGCGGGCTTACGTCCTACAATGAGCAGTTCTTC.